This is a list of T cell receptor beta chains from one sample in a study of CD8+CD57+ T cells in acquired aplastic anemia. One entry per CDR3 protein results from TCRdb running MiXCR on the reads. The sample contains approximately 180,000 distinct CDR3 sequences, 63% of which appear only once. The sequencing input was sorted CD4+, CD8+, or CD8+CD57+ T cells (not recorded which) from PBMCs. The origin of the receptors is a human donor with aplastic anemia. The CDR3 runs from the conserved cysteine through the conserved F or W. A D gene is named only where the DNA matches it firmly. Not all rows give a size; the values are once, few, many and, for expanded clones, a class.

NA	TRBV29-1	few	TRBJ2-7	CSSVRDYEQYF	TGCAGCAGTGTGAGGGACTACGAGCAGTACTTC
TRBD2	TRBV7-3	NA	TRBJ2-1	CASSLGLAGTNEQFF	TGTGCCAGCAGCCTCGGACTAGCGGGGACCAATGAGCAGTTCTTC
NA	TRBV29-1	NA	TRBJ1-1	CSGRETEAFF	TGCAGCGGAAGGGAGACTGAAGCTTTCTTT
TRBD2	TRBV13	NA	TRBJ2-5	CASSDSGGAETQYF	TGTGCCAGCAGTGATAGCGGGGGGGCCGAGACCCAGTACTTC
NA	TRBV5-1	NA	TRBJ2-7	CASSSGRIDYEQYF	TGCGCCAGCAGCTCTGGACGGATAGACTACGAGCAGTACTTC
TRBD1	TRBV19	NA	TRBJ1-2	CASSIVSRGPNYGYTF	TGTGCCAGTAGTATAGTATCGAGGGGGCCCAACTATGGCTACACCTTC
TRBD1	TRBV10-3	NA	TRBJ1-5	CAISGGGTGSVFQPQHF	TGTGCCATCAGTGGAGGGGGGACAGGGAGCGTATTTCAGCCCCAGCATTTT
NA	TRBV7-9	NA	TRBJ2-7	CASSQEGSRWGYEQYF	TGTGCCAGCAGCCAAGAAGGTAGCCGGTGGGGATACGAGCAGTACTTC
TRBD1	TRBV20-1	NA	TRBJ1-6	CSARRGQSTSPLHF	TGCAGTGCTAGGAGGGGACAGAGTACTTCACCCCTCCACTTT
NA	TRBV20-1	few	TRBJ1-1	CSASPLDLSNTEAFF	TGCAGTGCTAGCCCTCTAGACCTTTCGAACACTGAAGCTTTCTTT
NA	TRBV4-2	NA	TRBJ2-2	CASSLETKNTGELFF	TGTGCCAGCAGCTTGGAAACCAAGAACACCGGGGAGCTGTTTTTT
TRBD1	TRBV20-1	NA	TRBJ1-1	CSAYRGLGTEAFF	TGCAGTGCCTACAGGGGGCTGGGGACTGAAGCTTTCTTT
NA	TRBV10-1	few	TRBJ2-7	CASSEGSQGDEQYF	TGCGCCAGCAGTGAGGGTTCCCAAGGCGACGAGCAGTACTTC
NA	TRBV29-1	NA	TRBJ1-2	CSVETGYGYTF	TGCAGCGTCGAAACGGGCTATGGCTACACCTTC
NA	TRBV9	many	TRBJ2-2	CASSPRGTGELFF	TGTGCCAGCAGCCCCAGGGGTACCGGGGAGCTGTTTTTT
TRBD1	TRBV7-8	NA	TRBJ2-7	CASSSQQGAGEQYF	TGTGCCAGCAGCTCACAACAGGGGGCGGGTGAGCAGTACTTC
NA	TRBV11-3	NA	TRBJ2-7	CASNYPGDEQYF	TGTGCCAGCAACTATCCGGGAGACGAGCAGTACTTC
NA	TRBV7-9	few	TRBJ2-5	CASSSSGQRTQYF	TGTGCCAGCAGCTCCAGCGGCCAGAGGACCCAGTACTTC
NA	TRBV5-1	many	TRBJ2-7	CASWSGEGPYEQYF	TGCGCCAGCTGGAGCGGCGAGGGCCCCTACGAGCAGTACTTC
TRBD1	TRBV5-5	NA	TRBJ1-6	CASSSPWTGTSPLHF	TGTGCCAGCAGCTCTCCTTGGACAGGGACTTCACCCCTCCACTTT
NA	TRBV10-3	NA	TRBJ1-2	CAAGGSTVNYGYTF	TGTGCCGCCGGGGGCTCAACCGTTAACTATGGCTACACCTTC
NA	TRBV9	NA	TRBJ1-3	CAGSVGGVDGNTIYF	TGTGCCGGCAGCGTAGGCGGGGTGGATGGAAACACCATATATTTT
TRBD2	TRBV20-1	NA	TRBJ2-3	CSAIIPGTSVDTQYF	TGCAGTGCTATCATTCCCGGGACTAGCGTCGATACGCAGTATTTT
NA	TRBV20-1	NA	TRBJ2-3	CSATLKDKQYF	TGCAGTGCTACGCTGAAAGATAAGCAGTATTTT
NA	TRBV25-1	NA	TRBJ2-1	CASSVSQHSPSSYNEQFF	TGTGCCAGCAGTGTTTCACAACATTCTCCAAGCTCCTACAATGAGCAGTTCTTC